This TCR beta chain was captured in a study of CD8+ T cells in alopecia areata. Study-wide findings and caveats: Scalp clonality and expanded CD8+ clones among the top 100 showed significant decreases with tofacitinib. Possibly because of HLA-related factors, TCR sharing was less clear across patients than in mice.

Extraction of RNA preceded its reverse transcription into cDNA, which served as the sequencing template. Measured with immunoSEQ multiplex PCR; TCRdb has only the in-frame clones, and not every one. The sample shows about 200,000 clones, around 56% of them seen only once. Trimming stripped 1 base from V and 2 bases from J, with 9 bases between. CDR1 and CDR2 (germline): MNHEY, SMNVEV (reference sequence). This CDR3 contains 14 residues. Documented treatment: oral pan-JAK inhibitor, 5-10 mg twice daily. To note about this clone: No antigen is known for it.

The specimen comprised CD4+ T cells sorted from blood, sampled at week 4, from a patient treated with tofacitinib. The V call is TRBV27, the J call TRBJ2-7; D might be TRBD1 (6 bases). This clonotype originated in a human donor with alopecia areata. In nucleotides, the CDR3 is TGTGCCAGCAGTTTATTAGGACAGCCCTACGAGCAGTACTTC. It codes for CASSLLGQPYEQYF.